The rows below give T cell receptor beta chains drawn from one sample of a study of CD8+CD57+ T cells in acquired aplastic anemia. One entry per CDR3 protein, called by TCRdb with MiXCR from the reads. The sample includes about 170,000 distinct CDR3 sequences, 40% to 50% of them seen just once. The source material was sorted CD4+, CD8+, or CD8+CD57+ T cells (not recorded which) from PBMCs. The receptors were gathered from a human donor with aplastic anemia. Each CDR3 is given with its conserved first and last residue. The D gene is left open where the match is weak. Clone size is shown for a subset of rows, as once, few, many or a class of expanded clone.

TRBJ2-1,TRBV12-3/TRBV12-4,.,.,TGTGCCAGCACCCCGAAAACAGGTTCCCCCGGGGCCAATGAGCAGTTCTTC,CASTPKTGSPGANEQFF
TRBJ1-6,TRBV2,.,.,TGTGCCAGCCCGGACTCCTATAATTCACCCCTCCACTTT,CASPDSYNSPLHF
TRBJ1-2,TRBV6-5,.,many,TGTGCCAGCAGTTCGGGCAGATCTAACTATGGCTACACCTTC,CASSSGRSNYGYTF
TRBJ2-1,TRBV29-1,TRBD2,few,TGCAGCGTTGAAGATCTGTCTAGCGGGACCAGTCAGTTCTTC,CSVEDLSSGTSQFF
TRBJ1-2,TRBV19,TRBD1,many,TGTGCCACCGCACGGGACAGGGGCGACTATGGCTACACCTTC,CATARDRGDYGYTF
TRBJ2-2,TRBV20-1,.,many,TGCAGTGCTAGAAAGGGACATGACACCGGGGAGCTGTTTTTT,CSARKGHDTGELFF
TRBJ2-7,TRBV10-1,.,.,TGCGCCCTAGGACTGCCCCACGAGCAGTACTTC,CALGLPHEQYF
TRBJ2-1,TRBV3-1,.,few,TGTGCCAGCAGCCAGGAGCTCCCCTCGGGGCTCAATGAGCAGTTCTTC,CASSQELPSGLNEQFF
TRBJ1-2,TRBV29-1,TRBD1,.,TGCAGCGTGCCGGGACAGGGGGCCTTAGGCTACACCTTC,CSVPGQGALGYTF
TRBJ2-1,TRBV5-1,.,many,TGCGCCAGCAGTTTGTGGGGGACGGGCGACAATGAGCAGTTCTTC,CASSLWGTGDNEQFF
TRBJ2-7,TRBV6-1,TRBD1,many,TGTGCCAGCAGGCAAGGAACAGGGGACGAGCAGTACTTC,CASRQGTGDEQYF
TRBJ2-7,TRBV5-1,TRBD1,.,TGCGCCAGCAGCCCTGGGACAGGATTCCACGAGCAGTACTTC,CASSPGTGFHEQYF
TRBJ1-1,TRBV20-1,TRBD1,many,TGCAGTGCTAATGGGCAGGGGGCCCTCGGAACTGAAGCTTTCTTT,CSANGQGALGTEAFF
TRBJ2-3,TRBV9,TRBD2,once,TGTGCCAGCGCGACTAGCGGGAGTACAGATACGCAGTATTTT,CASATSGSTDTQYF
TRBJ1-5,TRBV20-1,.,many,TGCAGTGCTATCTGGGACGGCCTTAGCAATCAGCCCCAGCATTTT,CSAIWDGLSNQPQHF
TRBJ2-2,TRBV24-1,.,.,TGTGCCACCGGAGATAACGGGGAGCTGTTTTTT,CATGDNGELFF
TRBJ2-3,TRBV20-1,TRBD2,few,TGCAGTGCTAGAGGGGTAGCGGGAGCCACAGATACGCAGTATTTT,CSARGVAGATDTQYF
TRBJ2-1,TRBV20-1,TRBD1,.,TGCAGTGCTAGAGAGGACAGGGGCCAGCCGAGCTCCTACAATGAGCAGTTCTTC,CSAREDRGQPSSYNEQFF
TRBJ2-5,TRBV7-2,.,.,TGTGCCAGCAGCTCCGACGGACTCCAAGAGACCCAGTACTTC,CASSSDGLQETQYF
TRBJ2-7,TRBV10-2,TRBD1,.,TGCGCCAGCACTGGGGCAGGGGGCGGTTACGAGCAGTACTTC,CASTGAGGGYEQYF
TRBJ2-7,TRBV11-2,TRBD1,many,TGTGCCAGCAGCTTAGGCGGACAGGGTTTGACCCGCTCCTACGAGCAGTACTTC,CASSLGGQGLTRSYEQYF
TRBJ1-1,TRBV19,.,.,TGTGCCAGTAGTATGCCAGGGATGAACACTGAAGCTTTCTTT,CASSMPGMNTEAFF
TRBJ1-2,TRBV2,TRBD1,many,TGTGCCAGCAGGCCCCGACAGGGAAACTATGGCTACACCTTC,CASRPRQGNYGYTF
TRBJ2-7,TRBV6-5,TRBD1,many,TGTGCCAGCAGTTACTCTAGGGACAGACCCTACGAGCAGTACTTC,CASSYSRDRPYEQYF
TRBJ2-7,TRBV13,.,many,TGTGCCAGCAGCGTTTACAGGGAAATCTACGAGCAGTACTTC,CASSVYREIYEQYF
TRBJ1-1,TRBV25-1,.,many,TGTGCCAGCAGTGATATCGCTGAAGCTTTCTTT,CASSDIAEAFF
TRBJ1-5,TRBV20-1,TRBD1,.,TGCAGTGCTACGGACAGGGGGCTACATCAGCCCCAGCATTTT,CSATDRGLHQPQHF
TRBJ2-1,TRBV29-1,TRBD2,.,TGCAGCGTGCGGGGGGGCGGGAGCAATGAGCAGTTCTTC,CSVRGGGSNEQFF
TRBJ1-2,TRBV4-1,.,.,TGCGCCAGCAGCCAAGAGGCCCGGGTCACGCCTGGTTGGGAATATGGCTACACCTTC,CASSQEARVTPGWEYGYTF
TRBJ1-4,TRBV19,.,once,TGTGCCAGTAGCATGGACGCCGAAATGACCAAAAAACTGTTTTTT,CASSMDAEMTKKLFF
TRBJ2-3,TRBV12-3/TRBV12-4,.,many,TGTGCCAGCAGTATCGACCGAACAGATACGCAGTATTTT,CASSIDRTDTQYF
TRBJ1-1,TRBV2,.,many,TGTGCCAGCGAGGGACTTAGGGGCACTGAAGCTTTCTTT,CASEGLRGTEAFF
TRBJ1-1,TRBV6-1,.,many,TGTGCCACCCGTCGGGGTACGGGCACTGAAGCTTTCTTT,CATRRGTGTEAFF
TRBJ1-2,TRBV20-1,.,many,TGCAGTGCTGGGGCGGCGGCTCACTATGGCTACACCTTC,CSAGAAAHYGYTF
TRBJ2-1,TRBV20-1,.,.,TGCAGTGCTAGAGATCCAGGGTCCCCCTACAATGAGCAGTTCTTC,CSARDPGSPYNEQFF